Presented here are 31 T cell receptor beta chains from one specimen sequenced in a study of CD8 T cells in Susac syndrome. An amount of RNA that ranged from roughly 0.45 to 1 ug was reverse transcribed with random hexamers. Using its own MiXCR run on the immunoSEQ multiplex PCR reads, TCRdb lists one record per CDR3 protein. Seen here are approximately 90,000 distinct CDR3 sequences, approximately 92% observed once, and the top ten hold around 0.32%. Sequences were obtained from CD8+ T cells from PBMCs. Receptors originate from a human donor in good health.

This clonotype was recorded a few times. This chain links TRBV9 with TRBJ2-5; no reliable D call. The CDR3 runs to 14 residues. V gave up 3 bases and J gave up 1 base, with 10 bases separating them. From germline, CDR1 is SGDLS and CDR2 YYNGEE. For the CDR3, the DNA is TGTGCCAGCAGCGCGGGCGGTCCCCAAGAGACCCAGTACTTC. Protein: CASSAGGPQETQYF.

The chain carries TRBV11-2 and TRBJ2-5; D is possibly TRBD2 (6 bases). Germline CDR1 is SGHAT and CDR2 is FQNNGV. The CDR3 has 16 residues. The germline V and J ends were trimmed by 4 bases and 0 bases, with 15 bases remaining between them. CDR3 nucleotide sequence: TGTGCCAGCAGCTCGGGACTTTCAGGGTACCAAGAGACCCAGTACTTC. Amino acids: CASSSGLSGYQETQYF.

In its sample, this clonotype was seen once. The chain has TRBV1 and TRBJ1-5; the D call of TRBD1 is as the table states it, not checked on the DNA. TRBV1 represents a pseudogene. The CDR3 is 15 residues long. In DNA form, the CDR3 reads TGCACCAGTACAGGAAATCCTTATAGCAATCAGCCCCAGCATTTT. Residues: CTSTGNPYSNQPQHF.

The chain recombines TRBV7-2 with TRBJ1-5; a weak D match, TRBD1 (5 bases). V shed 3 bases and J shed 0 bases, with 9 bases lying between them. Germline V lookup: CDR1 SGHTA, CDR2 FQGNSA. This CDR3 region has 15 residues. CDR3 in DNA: TGTGCCAGCAGCTTGGGGACCTCTAGCAATCAGCCCCAGCATTTT. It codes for CASSLGTSSNQPQHF. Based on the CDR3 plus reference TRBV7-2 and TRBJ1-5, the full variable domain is GAGVSQSPSNKVTEKGKDVELRCDPISGHTALYWYRQSLGQGLEFLIYFQGNSAPDKSGLPSDRFSAERTGGSVSTLTIQRTQQEDSAVYLCASSLGTSSNQPQHFGDGTRLSIL.

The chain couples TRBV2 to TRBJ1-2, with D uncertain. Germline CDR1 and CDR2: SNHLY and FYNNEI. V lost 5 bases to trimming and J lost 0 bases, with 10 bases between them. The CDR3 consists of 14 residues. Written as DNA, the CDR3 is TGTGCCAGCAGTATCCGGGTAGCTAACTATGGCTACACCTTC. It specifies CASSIRVANYGYTF.

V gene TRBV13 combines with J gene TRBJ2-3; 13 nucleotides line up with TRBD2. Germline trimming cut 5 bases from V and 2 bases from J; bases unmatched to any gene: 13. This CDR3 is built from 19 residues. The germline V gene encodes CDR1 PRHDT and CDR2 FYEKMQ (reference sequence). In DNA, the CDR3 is TGTGCCAGCAGCCCCTCGGGACTAGCGGGGCCTTCCTCCACAGATACGCAGTATTTT. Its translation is CASSPSGLAGPSSTDTQYF.

CDR3 protein: CASSLEAEQYF. CDR3 coding DNA: TGTGCCAGCAGCTTAGAGGCCGAGCAGTACTTC. J is TRBJ2-7 and V is TRBV13; D remains unclear. This CDR3 is built from 11 residues. Per germline, CDR1 PRHDT and CDR2 FYEKMQ (reference sequence). V was shortened by 1 base and J by 6 bases, with 4 bases between the two germline ends.

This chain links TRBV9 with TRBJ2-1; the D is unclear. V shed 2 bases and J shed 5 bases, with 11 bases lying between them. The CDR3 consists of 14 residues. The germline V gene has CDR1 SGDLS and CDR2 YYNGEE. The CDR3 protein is CASSVRIPHNEQFF. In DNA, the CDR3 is TGTGCCAGCAGCGTTCGGATCCCTCACAATGAGCAGTTCTTC.

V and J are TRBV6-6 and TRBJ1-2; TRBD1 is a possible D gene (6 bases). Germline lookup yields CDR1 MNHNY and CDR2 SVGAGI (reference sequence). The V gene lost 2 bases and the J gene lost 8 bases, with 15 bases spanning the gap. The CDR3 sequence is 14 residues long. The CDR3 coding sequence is TGTGCCAGCAGTTACGGTAGCGCAGGGGAAGGCTACACCTTC. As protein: CASSYGSAGEGYTF.

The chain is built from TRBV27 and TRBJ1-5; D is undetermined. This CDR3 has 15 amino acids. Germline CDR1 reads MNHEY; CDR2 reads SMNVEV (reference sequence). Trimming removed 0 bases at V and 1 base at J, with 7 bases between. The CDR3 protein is CASSLSVESNQPQHF. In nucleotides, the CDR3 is TGTGCCAGCAGTTTATCGGTGGAGAGCAATCAGCCCCAGCATTTT.

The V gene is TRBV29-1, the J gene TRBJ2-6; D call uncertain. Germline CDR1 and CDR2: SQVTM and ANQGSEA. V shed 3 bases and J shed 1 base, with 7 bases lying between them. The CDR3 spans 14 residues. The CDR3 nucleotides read TGCAGCGTTGAGGTAGCTTCTGGGGCCAACGTCCTGACTTTC. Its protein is CSVEVASGANVLTF. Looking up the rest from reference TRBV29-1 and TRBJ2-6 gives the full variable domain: SAVISQKPSRDICQRGTSLTIQCQVDSQVTMMFWYRQQPGQSLTLIATANQGSEATYESGFVIDKFPISRPNLTFSTLTVSNMSPEDSSIYLCSVEVASGANVLTFGAGSRLTVL.

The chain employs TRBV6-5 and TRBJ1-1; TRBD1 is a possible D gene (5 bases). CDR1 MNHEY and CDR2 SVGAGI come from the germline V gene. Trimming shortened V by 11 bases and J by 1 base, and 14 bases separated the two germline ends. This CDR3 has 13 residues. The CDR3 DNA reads TGTGCCGCCAGGGAGGCCCCGAACACTGAAGCTTTCTTT. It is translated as CAAREAPNTEAFF.

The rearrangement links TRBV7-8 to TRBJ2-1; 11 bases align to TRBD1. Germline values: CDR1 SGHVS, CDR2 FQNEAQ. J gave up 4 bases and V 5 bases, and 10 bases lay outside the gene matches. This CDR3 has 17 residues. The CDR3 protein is CASSPEGQGDLYNEQFF. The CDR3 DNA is TGTGCCAGCAGCCCGGAGGGACAGGGGGACCTTTACAATGAGCAGTTCTTC.

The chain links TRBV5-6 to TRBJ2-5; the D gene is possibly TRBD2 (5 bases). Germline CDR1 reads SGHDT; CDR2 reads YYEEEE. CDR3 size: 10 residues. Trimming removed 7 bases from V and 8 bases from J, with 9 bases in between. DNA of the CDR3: TGTGCCAGCGGTCGGGATACCCAGTACTTC. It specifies CASGRDTQYF.

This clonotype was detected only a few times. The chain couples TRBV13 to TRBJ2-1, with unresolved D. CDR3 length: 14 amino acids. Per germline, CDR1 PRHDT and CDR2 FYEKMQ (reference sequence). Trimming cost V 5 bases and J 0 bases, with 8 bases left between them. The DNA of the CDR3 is TGTGCCAGCAGCACCGGTATCTCCTACAATGAGCAGTTCTTC. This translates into CASSTGISYNEQFF.

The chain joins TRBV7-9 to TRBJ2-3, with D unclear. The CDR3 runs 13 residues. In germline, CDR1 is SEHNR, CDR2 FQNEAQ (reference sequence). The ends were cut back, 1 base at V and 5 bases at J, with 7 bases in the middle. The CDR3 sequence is CASSLEGLDTQYF. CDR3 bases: TGTGCCAGCAGCTTAGAAGGGTTAGATACGCAGTATTTT.

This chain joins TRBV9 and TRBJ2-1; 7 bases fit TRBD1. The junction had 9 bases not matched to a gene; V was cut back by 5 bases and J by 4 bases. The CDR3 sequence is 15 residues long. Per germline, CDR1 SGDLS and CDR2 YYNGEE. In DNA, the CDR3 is TGTGCCAGCAGACCACCGCAGGGGGAGTACAATGAGCAGTTCTTC. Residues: CASRPPQGEYNEQFF.

The CDR3 loop is CASSLGRPPSYEQYF. The CDR3 DNA is TGTGCCAGCAGCTTAGGGCGCCCGCCTTCCTACGAGCAGTACTTC. The chain recombines TRBV13 with TRBJ2-7; no clear D. CDR1 PRHDT and CDR2 FYEKMQ come from the germline V gene (reference sequence). The CDR3 spans 15 residues. Between the trimmed V and J ends, which lost 0 bases and 1 base, there was a span of 10 bases.

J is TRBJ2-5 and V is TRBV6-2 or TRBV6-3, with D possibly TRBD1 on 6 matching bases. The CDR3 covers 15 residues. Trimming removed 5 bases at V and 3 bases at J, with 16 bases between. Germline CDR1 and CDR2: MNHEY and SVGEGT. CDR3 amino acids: CASSPSRDIEETQYF. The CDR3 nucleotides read TGTGCCAGCAGTCCCTCACGGGACATCGAAGAGACCCAGTACTTC.

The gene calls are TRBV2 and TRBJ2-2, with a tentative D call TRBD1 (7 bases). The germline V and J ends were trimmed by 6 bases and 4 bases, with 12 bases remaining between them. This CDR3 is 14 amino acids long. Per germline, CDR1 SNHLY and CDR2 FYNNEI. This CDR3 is CASREGQLTGELFF. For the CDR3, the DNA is TGTGCCAGCAGGGAGGGACAGCTCACCGGGGAGCTGTTTTTT.

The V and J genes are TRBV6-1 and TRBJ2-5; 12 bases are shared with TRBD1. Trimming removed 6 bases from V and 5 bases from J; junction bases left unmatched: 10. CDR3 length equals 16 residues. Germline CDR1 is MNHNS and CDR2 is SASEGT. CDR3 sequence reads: CASRPGGTGGAETQYF. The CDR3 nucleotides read TGTGCCAGCAGGCCCGGTGGGACAGGGGGCGCCGAGACCCAGTACTTC.

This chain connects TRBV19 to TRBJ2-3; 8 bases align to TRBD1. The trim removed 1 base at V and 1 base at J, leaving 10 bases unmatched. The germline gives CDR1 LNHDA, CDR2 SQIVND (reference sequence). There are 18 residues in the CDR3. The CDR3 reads CASSIVPPGGIGTDTQYF. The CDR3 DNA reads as TGTGCCAGTAGTATAGTCCCCCCAGGGGGCATCGGCACAGATACGCAGTATTTT. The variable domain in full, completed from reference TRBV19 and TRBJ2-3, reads DGGITQSPKYLFRKEGQNVTLSCEQNLNHDAMYWYRQDPGQGLRLIYYSQIVNDFQKGDIAEGYSVSREKKESFPLTVTSAQKNPTAFYLCASSIVPPGGIGTDTQYFGPGTRLTVL.

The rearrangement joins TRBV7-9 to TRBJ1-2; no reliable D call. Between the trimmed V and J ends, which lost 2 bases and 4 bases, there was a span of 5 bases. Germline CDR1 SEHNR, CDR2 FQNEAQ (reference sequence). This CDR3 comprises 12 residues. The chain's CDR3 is CASSLMVYGYTF. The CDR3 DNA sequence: TGTGCCAGCAGCTTAATGGTCTATGGCTACACCTTC. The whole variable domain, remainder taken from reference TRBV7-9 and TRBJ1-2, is DTGVSQNPRHKITKRGQNVTFRCDPISEHNRLYWYRQTLGQGPEFLTYFQNEAQLEKSRLLSDRFSAERPKGSFSTLEIQRTEQGDSAMYLCASSLMVYGYTFGSGTRLTVV.

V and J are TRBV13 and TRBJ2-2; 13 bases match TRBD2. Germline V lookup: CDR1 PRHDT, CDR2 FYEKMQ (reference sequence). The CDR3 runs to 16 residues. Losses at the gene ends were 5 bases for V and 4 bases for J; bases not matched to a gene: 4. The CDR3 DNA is TGTGCCAGCAGCGCGGGACTAGCGGGGAGCACCGGGGAGCTGTTTTTT. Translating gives CASSAGLAGSTGELFF. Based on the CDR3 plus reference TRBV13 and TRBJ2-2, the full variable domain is AAGVIQSPRHLIKEKRETATLKCYPIPRHDTVYWYQQGPGQDPQFLISFYEKMQSDKGSIPDRFSAQQFSDYHSELNMSSLELGDSALYFCASSAGLAGSTGELFFGEGSRLTVL.

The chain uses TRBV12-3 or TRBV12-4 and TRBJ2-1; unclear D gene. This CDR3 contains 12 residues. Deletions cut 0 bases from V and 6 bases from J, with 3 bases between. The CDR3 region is CASSLASNEQFF. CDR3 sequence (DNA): TGTGCCAGCAGTTTAGCTAGCAATGAGCAGTTCTTC.

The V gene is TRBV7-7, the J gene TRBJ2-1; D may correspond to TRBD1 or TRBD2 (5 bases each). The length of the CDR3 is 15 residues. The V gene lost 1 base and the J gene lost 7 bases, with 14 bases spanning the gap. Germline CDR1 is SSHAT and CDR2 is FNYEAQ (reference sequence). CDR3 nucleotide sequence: TGTGCCAGCAGCTTAGGAGGGGCCCCGAGTAATGAGCAGTTCTTC. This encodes CASSLGGAPSNEQFF.

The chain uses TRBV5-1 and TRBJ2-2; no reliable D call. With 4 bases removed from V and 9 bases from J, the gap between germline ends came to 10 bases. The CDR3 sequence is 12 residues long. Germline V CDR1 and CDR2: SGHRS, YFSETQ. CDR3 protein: CASSLLERELFF. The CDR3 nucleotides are TGCGCCAGCAGCCTTTTAGAGCGGGAGCTGTTTTTT.

In DNA, the CDR3 is TGTGCCAGCAGTCTACAGGCCCACTATGGCTACACCTTC. It is translated as CASSLQAHYGYTF. This sequence joins TRBV12-3 or TRBV12-4 and TRBJ1-2; possibly TRBD1 for D (5 bases). This CDR3 contains 13 residues. V shed 5 bases and J shed 3 bases, with 10 bases lying between them.

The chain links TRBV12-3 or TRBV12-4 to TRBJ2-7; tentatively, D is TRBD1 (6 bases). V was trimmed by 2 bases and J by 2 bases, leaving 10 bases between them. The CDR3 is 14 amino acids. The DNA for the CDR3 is TGTGCCAGCAGTTTACAGGGGCGGACCTACGAGCAGTACTTC. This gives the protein CASSLQGRTYEQYF.

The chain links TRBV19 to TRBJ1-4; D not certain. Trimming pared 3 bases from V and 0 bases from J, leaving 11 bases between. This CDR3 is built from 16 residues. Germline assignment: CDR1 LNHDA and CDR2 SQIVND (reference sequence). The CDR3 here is CASSMRRTATNEKLFF. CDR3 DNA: TGTGCCAGTAGTATGCGACGGACTGCAACTAATGAAAAACTGTTTTTT.

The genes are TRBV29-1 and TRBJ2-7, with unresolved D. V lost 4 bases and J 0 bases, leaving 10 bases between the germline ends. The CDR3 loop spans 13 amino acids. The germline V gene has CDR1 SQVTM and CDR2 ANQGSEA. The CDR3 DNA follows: TGCAGCGTTGCCCATTTTAACTCCTACGAGCAGTACTTC. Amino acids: CSVAHFNSYEQYF.